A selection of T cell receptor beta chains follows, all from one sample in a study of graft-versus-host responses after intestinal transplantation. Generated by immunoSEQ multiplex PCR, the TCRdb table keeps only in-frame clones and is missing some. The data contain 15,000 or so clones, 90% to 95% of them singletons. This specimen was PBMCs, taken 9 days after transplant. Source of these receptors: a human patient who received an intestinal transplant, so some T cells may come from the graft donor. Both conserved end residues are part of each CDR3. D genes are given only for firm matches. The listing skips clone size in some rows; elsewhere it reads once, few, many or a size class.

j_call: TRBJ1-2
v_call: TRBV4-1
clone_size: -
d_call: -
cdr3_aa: CASSQVDASGKISDGYTF
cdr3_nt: TGCGCCAGCAGCCAAGTCGATGCCTCGGGTAAGATTTCGGATGGCTACACCTTC

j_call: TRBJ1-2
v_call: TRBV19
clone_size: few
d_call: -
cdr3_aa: CASSITSNYGYTF
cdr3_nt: TGTGCCAGTAGTATTACCTCTAACTATGGCTACACCTTC

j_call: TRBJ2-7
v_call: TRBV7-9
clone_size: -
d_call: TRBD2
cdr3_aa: CASSSGLAVFYEQYF
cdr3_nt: TGTGCCAGCAGCTCGGGACTAGCCGTGTTCTACGAGCAGTACTTC

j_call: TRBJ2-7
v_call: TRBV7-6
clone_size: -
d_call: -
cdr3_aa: CASSLGAYEQYF
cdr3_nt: TGTGCCAGCAGCTTAGGGGCGTACGAGCAGTACTTC

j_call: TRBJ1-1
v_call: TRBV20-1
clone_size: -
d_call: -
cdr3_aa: CSATEAFF
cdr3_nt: TGCAGTGCTACTGAAGCTTTCTTT

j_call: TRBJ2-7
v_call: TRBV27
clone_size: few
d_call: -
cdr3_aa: CASSFTGGYEQYF
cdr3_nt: TGTGCCAGCAGTTTCACTGGCGGGTACGAGCAGTACTTC

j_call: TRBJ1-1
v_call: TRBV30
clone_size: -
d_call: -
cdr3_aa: CAWQLTYTEAFF
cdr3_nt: TGTGCCTGGCAGCTTACCTACACTGAAGCTTTCTTT

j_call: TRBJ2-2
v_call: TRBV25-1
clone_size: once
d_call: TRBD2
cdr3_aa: CASRVVAGVENTGELFF
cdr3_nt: TGTGCCAGCAGGGTAGTAGCGGGAGTGGAGAACACCGGGGAGCTGTTTTTT

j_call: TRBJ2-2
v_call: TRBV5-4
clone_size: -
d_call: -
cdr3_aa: CASSPGPVQGTGELFF
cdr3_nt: TGTGCCAGCAGCCCGGGCCCTGTTCAGGGGACCGGGGAGCTGTTTTTT

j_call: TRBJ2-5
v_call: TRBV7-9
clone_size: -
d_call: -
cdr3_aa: CASSLGPSGDRETQYF
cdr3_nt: TGTGCCAGCAGCTTAGGGCCCTCAGGAGACCGAGAGACCCAGTACTTC

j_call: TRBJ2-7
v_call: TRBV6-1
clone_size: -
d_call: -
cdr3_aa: CASSDRGSYEQYF
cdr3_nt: TGTGCCAGCAGTGATAGGGGGTCCTACGAGCAGTACTTC

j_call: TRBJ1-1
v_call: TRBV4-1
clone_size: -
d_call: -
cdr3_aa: CASSQADNMNTEAFF
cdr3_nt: TGCGCCAGCAGCCAAGCGGACAATATGAACACTGAAGCTTTCTTT

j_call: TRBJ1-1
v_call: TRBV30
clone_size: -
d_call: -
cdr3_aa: CAWNLGAEAFF
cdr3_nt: TGTGCCTGGAATTTGGGGGCGGAAGCTTTCTTT

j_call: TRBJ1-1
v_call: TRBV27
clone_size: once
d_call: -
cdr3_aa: CASSHREGTEAFF
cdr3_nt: TGTGCCAGCAGTCACAGGGAAGGGACTGAAGCTTTCTTT

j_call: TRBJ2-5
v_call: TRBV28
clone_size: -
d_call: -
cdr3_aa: CASSPRQRQETQYF
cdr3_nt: TGTGCCAGCAGCCCCCGCCAGCGGCAAGAGACCCAGTACTTC

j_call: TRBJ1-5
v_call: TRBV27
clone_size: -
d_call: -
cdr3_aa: CASSPDGIPNQPQHF
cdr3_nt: TGTGCCAGCAGCCCGGACGGCATACCGAATCAGCCCCAGCATTTT

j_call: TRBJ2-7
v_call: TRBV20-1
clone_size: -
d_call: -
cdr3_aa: CSARIQGLRYF
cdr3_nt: TGCAGTGCTAGAATACAGGGTCTGCGGTACTTC

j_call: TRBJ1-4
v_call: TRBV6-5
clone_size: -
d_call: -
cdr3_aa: CASSPGGGRVLFF
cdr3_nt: TGTGCCAGCAGCCCGGGGGGTGGCAGGGTCCTGTTTTTT

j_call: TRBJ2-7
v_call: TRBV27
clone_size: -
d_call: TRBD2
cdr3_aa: CASVGLAESSYEQYF
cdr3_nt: TGTGCCAGCGTAGGACTAGCGGAGAGCTCCTACGAGCAGTACTTC

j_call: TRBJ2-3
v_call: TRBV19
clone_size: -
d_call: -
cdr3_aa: CASTGSTDTQYF
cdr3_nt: TGTGCCAGTACGGGCAGCACAGATACGCAGTATTTT

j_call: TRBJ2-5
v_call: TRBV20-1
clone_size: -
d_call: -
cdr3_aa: CSATSAQGQYF
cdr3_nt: TGCAGTGCCACAAGCGCCCAAGGCCAGTACTTC

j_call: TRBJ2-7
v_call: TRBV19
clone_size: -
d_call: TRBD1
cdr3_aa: CASSIGLGQGSEQYF
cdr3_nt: TGTGCCAGTAGTATAGGCCTCGGACAGGGGAGCGAGCAGTACTTC

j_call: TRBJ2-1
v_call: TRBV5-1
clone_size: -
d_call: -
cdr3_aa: CASSLGPPTPHQGNEQFF
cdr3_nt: TGCGCCAGCAGCTTGGGCCCTCCCACGCCCCATCAGGGCAATGAGCAGTTCTTC

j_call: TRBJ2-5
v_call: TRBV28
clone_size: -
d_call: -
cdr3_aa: CASRDWGEQETQYF
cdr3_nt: TGTGCCAGCAGGGATTGGGGGGAGCAAGAGACCCAGTACTTC

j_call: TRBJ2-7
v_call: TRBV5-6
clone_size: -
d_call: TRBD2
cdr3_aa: CASSSLAGPSFEQYF
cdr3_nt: TGTGCCAGCAGCTCATTAGCGGGACCGTCTTTCGAGCAGTACTTC

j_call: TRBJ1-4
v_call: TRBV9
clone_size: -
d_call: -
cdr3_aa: CASSPGRVATNEKLFF
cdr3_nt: TGTGCCAGCAGCCCCGGTAGGGTTGCAACTAATGAAAAACTGTTTTTT

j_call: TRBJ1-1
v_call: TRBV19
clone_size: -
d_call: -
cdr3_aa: CASTIDRMNTEAFF
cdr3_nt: TGTGCCAGTACTATAGACAGGATGAACACTGAAGCTTTCTTT

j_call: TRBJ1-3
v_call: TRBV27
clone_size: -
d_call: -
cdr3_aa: CASSMVGGPGNTIYF
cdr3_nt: TGTGCCAGCTCGATGGTGGGGGGACCTGGAAACACCATATATTTT

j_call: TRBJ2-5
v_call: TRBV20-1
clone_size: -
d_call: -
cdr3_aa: CSAIRETQYF
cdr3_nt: TGCAGTGCTATCCGTGAGACCCAGTACTTC

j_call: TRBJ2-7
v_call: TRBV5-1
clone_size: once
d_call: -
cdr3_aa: CASSDGDGSYEQYF
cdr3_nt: TGCGCCAGCAGCGACGGGGACGGTTCCTACGAGCAGTACTTC

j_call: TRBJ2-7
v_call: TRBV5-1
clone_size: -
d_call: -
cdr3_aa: CASSLVSPGYEQYF
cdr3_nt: TGCGCCAGCAGCTTGGTATCACCAGGCTACGAGCAGTACTTC

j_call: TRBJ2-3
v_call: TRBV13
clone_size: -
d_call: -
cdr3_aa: CASSWDSTDTQYF
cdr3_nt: TGTGCCAGCAGTTGGGACAGCACAGATACGCAGTATTTT

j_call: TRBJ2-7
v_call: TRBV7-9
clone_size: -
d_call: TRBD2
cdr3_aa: CASSLLREPDF
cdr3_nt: TGTGCCAGCAGCTTATTGCGGGAGCCAGACTTC

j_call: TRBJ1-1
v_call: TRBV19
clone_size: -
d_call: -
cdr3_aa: CASSPGFGTEAFF
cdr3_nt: TGTGCCAGTAGTCCCGGTTTTGGCACTGAAGCTTTCTTT

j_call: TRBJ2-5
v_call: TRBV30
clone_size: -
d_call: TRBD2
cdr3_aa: CAWSRGLAGVLQETQYF
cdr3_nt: TGTGCCTGGAGCCGGGGACTAGCGGGAGTTTTGCAAGAGACCCAGTACTTC

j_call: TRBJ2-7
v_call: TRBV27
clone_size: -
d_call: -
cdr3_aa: CASKSVPGYEQYF
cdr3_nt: TGTGCCAGCAAGTCGGTCCCTGGGTACGAGCAGTACTTC

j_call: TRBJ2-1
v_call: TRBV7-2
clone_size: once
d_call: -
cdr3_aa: CASSSDPYDEQFF
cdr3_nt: TGTGCCAGCAGTTCTGACCCCTACGATGAGCAGTTCTTC

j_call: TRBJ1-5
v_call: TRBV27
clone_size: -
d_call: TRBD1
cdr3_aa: CASSLDRGHQPQHF
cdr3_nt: TGTGCCAGCAGCCTGGACAGGGGTCATCAGCCCCAGCATTTT

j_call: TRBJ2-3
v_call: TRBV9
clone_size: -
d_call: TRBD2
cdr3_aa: CASSARTSGRVTQYF
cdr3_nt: TGTGCCAGCAGCGCCCGGACTAGCGGGAGGGTTACGCAGTATTTT

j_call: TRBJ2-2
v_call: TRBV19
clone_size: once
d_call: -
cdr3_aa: CASITITGELFF
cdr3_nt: TGTGCCAGTATTACTATCACCGGGGAGCTGTTTTTT

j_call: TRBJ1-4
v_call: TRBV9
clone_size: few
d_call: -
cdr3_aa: CASSVNGWSGVFF
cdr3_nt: TGTGCCAGCAGCGTAAATGGATGGAGTGGAGTGTTTTTT

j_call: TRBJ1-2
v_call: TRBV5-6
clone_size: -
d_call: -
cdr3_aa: CASSLAPGGSIFGYTF
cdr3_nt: TGTGCCAGCAGCTTGGCCCCCGGGGGCTCTATCTTTGGCTACACCTTC

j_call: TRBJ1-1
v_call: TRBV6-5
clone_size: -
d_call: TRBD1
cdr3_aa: CASSLEGATTEAFF
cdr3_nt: TGTGCCAGCAGCCTGGAGGGGGCTACCACTGAAGCTTTCTTT

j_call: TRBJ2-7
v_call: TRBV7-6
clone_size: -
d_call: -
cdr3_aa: CASSLGQGPTYEQYF
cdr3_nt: TGTGCCAGCAGCTTAGGCCAGGGGCCGACCTACGAGCAGTACTTC

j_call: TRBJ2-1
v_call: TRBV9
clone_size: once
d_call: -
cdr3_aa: CASSVDLSDYNEQFF
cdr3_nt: TGTGCCAGCAGCGTAGATTTGAGTGACTACAATGAGCAGTTCTTC

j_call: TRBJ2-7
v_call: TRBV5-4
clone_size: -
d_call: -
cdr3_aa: CASSRPGQNEQYF
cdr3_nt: TGTGCCAGCAGTCGACCAGGGCAGAACGAGCAGTACTTC

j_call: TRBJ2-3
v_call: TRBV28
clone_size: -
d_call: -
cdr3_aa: CASSFSGLTGTDTQYF
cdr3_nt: TGTGCCAGCAGTTTCTCGGGACTTACCGGCACAGATACGCAGTATTTT

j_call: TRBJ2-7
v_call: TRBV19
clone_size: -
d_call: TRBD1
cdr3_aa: CASSIGDSYEQYF
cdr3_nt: TGTGCCAGTAGTATTGGGGACAGTTACGAGCAGTACTTC

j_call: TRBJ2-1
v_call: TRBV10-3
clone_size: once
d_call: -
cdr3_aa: CAISGNIYNEQFF
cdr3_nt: TGTGCCATCAGTGGGAATATTTACAATGAGCAGTTCTTC

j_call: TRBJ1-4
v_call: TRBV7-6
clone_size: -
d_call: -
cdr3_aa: CASSHTFDSHEKLFF
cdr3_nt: TGTGCCAGCAGCCACACTTTCGACAGTCATGAAAAACTGTTTTTT

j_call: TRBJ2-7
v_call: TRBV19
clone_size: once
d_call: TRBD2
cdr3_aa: CASSPTGGYEQYF
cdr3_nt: TGTGCCAGTAGTCCGACCGGGGGGTACGAGCAGTACTTC

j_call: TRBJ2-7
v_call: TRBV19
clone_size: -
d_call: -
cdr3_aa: CASSIGAGITYEQYF
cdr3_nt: TGTGCCAGTAGTATAGGGGCAGGGATTACCTACGAGCAGTACTTC